These 21 T cell receptor beta chains were all obtained from the same sample, sequenced in a study of blood T cell repertoires in COVID-19. This table comes from immunoSEQ multiplex PCR, and its TCRdb copy is limited to in-frame clones, with some not included. The sample has 150,000 to 200,000 clones, approximately 79% seen once. The source material was peripheral blood. The receptors stem from a woman of 80 years or more with acute or convalescent COVID-19.

The CDR3 reads CASTLGQGSTDTQYF. The CDR3 region has the DNA TGTGCCAGCACCCTGGGACAGGGTAGTACAGATACGCAGTATTTT. The chain links TRBV6-5 to TRBJ2-3; 9 bases line up with TRBD1. V gave up 7 bases and J gave up 3 bases; unmatched junction bases: 8. CDR1 MNHEY and CDR2 SVGAGI come from the germline V gene. The CDR3 runs to 15 residues.

The J gene is TRBJ2-2, the V gene TRBV19; possibly TRBD2 for D (6 bases). The germline V gene encodes CDR1 LNHDA and CDR2 SQIVND (reference sequence). Trimming left V 6 bases short and J 4 bases short, with 6 bases between. There are 12 residues in the CDR3. CDR3: CASRGGTGELFF. The CDR3 region has the DNA TGTGCCAGTAGGGGGGGCACCGGGGAGCTGTTTTTT.

The chain is built from TRBV7-9 and TRBJ2-4; 9 bases fit TRBD1. Germline CDR1 SEHNR, CDR2 FQNEAQ (reference sequence). The length of the CDR3 is 15 residues. J lost 8 bases, V lost 1 base, and 6 bases had no gene match. The CDR3 region has the DNA TGTGCCAGCAGCTTAGTTGGGACAGGGAGAGACATTCAGTACTTC. It yields the protein CASSLVGTGRDIQYF.

This sequence joins TRBV7-2 and TRBJ2-1, with D possibly matching TRBD2 (6 bases). The CDR3 length is 15 residues. Looked up from germline, CDR1 is SGHTA and CDR2 is FQGNSA. V lost 3 bases and J lost 4, with 13 bases in between. CDR3 residues: CASSFRDLSYNEQFF. For the CDR3, the DNA is TGTGCCAGCAGCTTCCGGGACTTATCATACAATGAGCAGTTCTTC.

The rearrangement uses TRBV19 and TRBJ2-1; 7 bases agree with TRBD2. Germline V gene data show CDR1 as LNHDA and CDR2 as SQIVND (reference sequence). With V trimmed by 3 bases and J by 4 bases, 3 bases remained unmatched. The CDR3 has 14 residues. This CDR3 is CASSISGAYNEQFF. CDR3 nucleotide sequence: TGTGCCAGTAGTATCAGCGGGGCTTACAATGAGCAGTTCTTC.

This sequence joins TRBV2 and TRBJ2-5, with D possibly TRBD1 on 5 matching bases. Germline V CDR1 and CDR2: SNHLY, FYNNEI. This CDR3 has 15 amino acids. Trimming shortened V by 4 bases and J by 4 bases, and 16 bases separated the two germline ends. The CDR3 region is CASSGLLGVGETQYF. In nucleotides, the CDR3 is TGTGCCAGCAGTGGCCTTTTAGGGGTAGGAGAGACCCAGTACTTC. Based on the CDR3 plus reference TRBV2 and TRBJ2-5, the full variable domain is EPEVTQTPSHQVTQMGQEVILRCVPISNHLYFYWYRQILGQKVEFLVSFYNNEISEKSEIFDDQFSVERPDGSNFTLKIRSTKLEDSAMYFCASSGLLGVGETQYFGPGTRLLVL.

This chain links TRBV6-6 with TRBJ1-4; D remains unclear. Per germline, CDR1 MNHNY and CDR2 SVGAGI (reference sequence). This CDR3 has 15 residues. The V end lost 4 bases, the J end lost 0 bases, and 9 bases lay between the germline ends. CDR3 coding DNA: TGTGCCAGCAGTTCCCCTCAGGCAACTAATGAAAAACTGTTTTTT. Residues: CASSSPQATNEKLFF.

The V gene is TRBV6-2 or TRBV6-3, the J gene TRBJ1-1; unclear D gene. CDR3 size: 13 residues. From germline, CDR1 is MNHEY and CDR2 SVGEGT. Trimming stripped 3 bases from V and 4 bases from J, with 9 bases between. The CDR3 DNA reads as TGTGCCAGCAGTTATCAAATTTCCACTGAAGCTTTCTTT. Encoded protein: CASSYQISTEAFF.

The rearrangement joins TRBV3-1 (or the pseudogene TRBV3-2) to TRBJ2-7; no clear D gene. This CDR3 contains 12 residues. The germline CDR1 and CDR2 sequences are LGHDT and YNNKEL (reference sequence). The germline V and J ends were trimmed by 6 bases and 0 bases, with 6 bases remaining between them. CDR3 sequence (DNA): TGTGCCAGCAGAGGAGACTCCTACGAGCAGTACTTC. Residues: CASRGDSYEQYF.

The chain carries TRBV27 and TRBJ2-1, with 13 bases matching TRBD2. This CDR3 spans 16 amino acids. From germline, CDR1 is MNHEY and CDR2 SMNVEV (reference sequence). With 6 bases clipped from V and 7 bases from J, the junction kept 9 bases outside the gene matches. CDR3 sequence reads: CASRRTSGRGENEQFF. DNA for the CDR3: TGTGCCAGCAGACGGACTAGCGGGAGAGGTGAGAATGAGCAGTTCTTC.

The rearrangement links TRBV7-2 to TRBJ2-7, with unresolved D. V was shortened by 2 bases and J by 1 base, with 9 bases between the two germline ends. The CDR3 runs 14 residues. The germline V gene has CDR1 SGHTA and CDR2 FQGNSA. The DNA for the CDR3 is TGTGCCAGCAGCTTATCCAGCGTATCCTACGAGCAGTACTTC. This translates into CASSLSSVSYEQYF.

The J gene is TRBJ2-3, the V gene TRBV5-1, with D unclear. Deletions cut 5 bases from V and 1 base from J, with 14 bases between. The CDR3 length is 15 residues. In germline, CDR1 is SGHRS, CDR2 YFSETQ. This CDR3 is CASRLSLDRTDTQYF. The CDR3 DNA is TGCGCCAGCAGACTGTCTCTAGACCGCACAGATACGCAGTATTTT.

This clone was found a few times. J is TRBJ2-1 and V is TRBV9; TRBD1 agrees at 10 bases. Germline CDR1 is SGDLS and CDR2 is YYNGEE. The CDR3 has 16 residues. The ends lost 2 bases at V and 4 bases at J; junction bases unmatched: 6. The CDR3 protein is CASSVTGTGAYNEQFF. CDR3 sequence (DNA): TGTGCCAGCAGCGTGACCGGGACAGGGGCTTACAATGAGCAGTTCTTC.

This clone was observed a handful of times. The chain uses TRBV28 and TRBJ1-1, with 8 bases lining up with TRBD1. The CDR3 loop spans 13 amino acids. The trim removed 8 bases at V and 1 base at J, leaving 3 bases unmatched. Germline-derived CDR1 and CDR2 are MDHEN and SYDVKM. The CDR3, as DNA: TGTGCCAGCCACGGACAGGGGAACACTGAAGCTTTCTTT. Its protein product is CASHGQGNTEAFF.

V usage is TRBV10-3 and J usage is TRBJ1-5; D remains ambiguous. The ends were cut back, 0 bases at V and 3 bases at J, with 3 bases in the middle. CDR1 ENHRY and CDR2 SYGVKD come from the germline V gene. The CDR3 consists of 13 residues. CDR3: CAISESYNQPQHF. The CDR3 region has the DNA TGTGCCATCAGTGAGTCGTACAATCAGCCCCAGCATTTT.

This chain connects TRBV18 to TRBJ1-5; no reliable D call. The ends were cut back, 2 bases at V and 7 bases at J, with 9 bases in the middle. CDR1 is KGHSH and CDR2 is LQKENI in the germline V gene. This CDR3 has 13 amino acids. Here the CDR3 DNA reads TGTGCCAGCTCACCAGCGTCTGAGCAGCCCCAGCATTTT. Its protein is CASSPASEQPQHF.

This clone was counted at least ten times. The CDR3 protein is CASSQDDWAGGGEKLFF. CDR3 coding DNA: TGTGCCAGCAGCCAAGATGATTGGGCAGGGGGAGGAGAAAAACTGTTTTTT. This chain uses TRBV3-1 (or the pseudogene TRBV3-2) with TRBJ1-4, with 7 bases matching TRBD1. The CDR3 contains 17 residues. CDR1 and CDR2 from the germline V gene are LGHDT and YNNKEL (reference sequence). Trimming at V came to 0 bases and at J to 8 bases, leaving 12 bases not matched to a gene.

The V gene is TRBV9, the J gene TRBJ2-7; D ambiguous. V dropped 0 bases and J dropped 4 bases, with 11 bases sitting between them. Germline CDR1 is SGDLS and CDR2 is YYNGEE. The CDR3 is made up of 14 amino acids. The DNA of the CDR3 is TGTGCCAGCAGCGTAGAGAGACAATCTTACGAGCAGTACTTC. This gives the protein CASSVERQSYEQYF. The variable domain in full, completed from reference TRBV9 and TRBJ2-7, reads DSGVTQTPKHLITATGQRVTLRCSPRSGDLSVYWYQQSLDQGLQFLIQYYNGEERAKGNILERFSAQQFPDLHSELNLSSLELGDSALYFCASSVERQSYEQYFGPGTRLTVT.

V usage is TRBV7-6 and J usage is TRBJ2-5; D possibly corresponds to TRBD2 (5 bases). V lost 5 bases and J 5 bases, leaving 12 bases between the germline ends. This CDR3 is built from 13 residues. Germline CDR1 is SGHVS and CDR2 is FNYEAQ. CDR3 in DNA: TGTGCCAGCAGCCAGAGGGAGCGGGAGACCCAGTACTTC. Protein: CASSQRERETQYF.

The chain couples TRBV7-8 to TRBJ1-4; D unclear. This CDR3 has 14 amino acids. Trimming left V 5 bases short and J 4 bases short, with 11 bases between. Germline V gives CDR1 SGHVS, CDR2 FQNEAQ. The CDR3 sequence is CASSPRQNNEKLFF. As DNA, the CDR3 is TGTGCCAGCAGCCCCAGGCAGAATAATGAAAAACTGTTTTTT.

The V gene is TRBV2, the J gene TRBJ1-1; D gene unclear. Looked up from germline, CDR1 is SNHLY and CDR2 is FYNNEI. This CDR3 spans 14 amino acids. Trimming stripped 5 bases from V and 0 bases from J, with 10 bases between. CDR3 in amino acids: CASSYIPVNTEAFF. CDR3 nucleotides: TGTGCCAGCAGTTATATCCCCGTGAACACTGAAGCTTTCTTT.